The 24 T cell receptor beta chains below all came from one sample that was sequenced in a study of T cell changes during pregnancy in multiple sclerosis. Here immunoSEQ multiplex PCR was the method, and the copy in TCRdb shows in-frame clones only, minus some. The data show approximately 61,000 clones, with around 90% seen just once and under 2% held by the top ten. The sequencing used peripheral blood, collected in the first trimester of pregnancy. The receptors were sampled from a female donor with multiple sclerosis, enrolled in a pregnancy study.

This chain connects TRBV11-2 to TRBJ2-7, with TRBD1 identical over 7 bases. The CDR3 consists of 12 residues. CDR1 SGHAT and CDR2 FQNNGV come from the germline V gene. The junction had 3 bases not matched to a gene; V was cut back by 4 bases and J by 6 bases. As DNA, the CDR3 is TGTGCCAGCAGCTCCACAGGGGTCGAGCAGTACTTC. Translated, it gives CASSSTGVEQYF.

J is TRBJ2-5 and V is TRBV4-1; 9 bases are a match to TRBD2. V shed 1 base, J shed 2 bases, and the junction held 11 bases outside the gene matches. The CDR3 is made up of 18 amino acids. Germline assignment: CDR1 MGHRA and CDR2 YSYEKL. The CDR3 DNA reads as TGCGCCAGCAGCCAAGTCGGGATGGGAGCGGGAGGTCAAGAGACCCAGTACTTC. Its protein is CASSQVGMGAGGQETQYF.

This clone has only one observation. This chain links TRBV7-9 with TRBJ1-2, with 9 positions matching TRBD1. Germline V gene sequence: CDR1 SEHNR, CDR2 FQNEAQ (reference sequence). Trimming took 6 bases from V and 5 from J; bases not matched to a gene: 7. This CDR3 region has 14 residues. CDR3 DNA: TGTGCCAGCAGTGAAGGGGGGACAGGGTATGGCTACACCTTC. It is translated as CASSEGGTGYGYTF. Combining the CDR3 with reference TRBV7-9 and TRBJ1-2 gives the whole variable domain DTGVSQNPRHKITKRGQNVTFRCDPISEHNRLYWYRQTLGQGPEFLTYFQNEAQLEKSRLLSDRFSAERPKGSFSTLEIQRTEQGDSAMYLCASSEGGTGYGYTFGSGTRLTVV.

The rearrangement joins TRBV19 to TRBJ2-2, with D possibly TRBD1 on 5 matching bases. CDR1 and CDR2 (germline): LNHDA, SQIVND (reference sequence). This CDR3 is 15 amino acids long. Trimming took 1 base from V and 4 from J, leaving 10 bases between them. The CDR3 nucleotides read TGTGCCAGTAGTATAGGGTCAGGGCGCACCGGGGAGCTGTTTTTT. This translates into CASSIGSGRTGELFF.

The chain combines TRBV29-1 with TRBJ2-3, with TRBD2 identical over 7 bases. CDR3 size: 12 residues. Germline-derived CDR1 and CDR2 are SQVTM and ANQGSEA. Losses at the gene ends were 5 bases for V and 8 bases for J; bases not matched to a gene: 7. The CDR3 DNA reads TGCAGCGTTATACCTTCGGGGGGTACGCAGTATTTT. Translating it yields CSVIPSGGTQYF.

The chain couples TRBV6-6 to TRBJ2-7; tentative D call: TRBD1 (6 bases). Germline values: CDR1 MNHNY, CDR2 SVGAGI (reference sequence). V was shortened by 2 bases and J by 3 bases, with 14 bases between the two germline ends. CDR3 length equals 15 residues. The CDR3 bases are TGTGCCAGCAGTTACATGGAGGACAGTTACTACGAGCAGTACTTC. It is translated as CASSYMEDSYYEQYF.

The chain carries TRBV7-2 and TRBJ2-7, with D maybe TRBD2 (6 bases). Trimming pared 5 bases from V and 6 bases from J, leaving 17 bases between. In germline, CDR1 is SGHTA, CDR2 FQGNSA. CDR3 length equals 14 residues. CDR3 DNA sequence: TGTGCCAGCAGCCCTGGGGACTCCGGGCTCGAGCAGTACTTC. It specifies CASSPGDSGLEQYF.

V gene TRBV7-7 combines with J gene TRBJ2-6; 8 bases fit TRBD2. Germline CDR1 SSHAT, CDR2 FNYEAQ (reference sequence). Trimming cost V 5 bases and J 12 bases; bases outside gene matches: 3. The CDR3 consists of 12 residues. CDR3 residues: CASSPRGGVLTF. As DNA, the CDR3 is TGTGCCAGCAGCCCACGGGGGGGCGTCCTGACTTTC.

In this sample, this clone turned up once. V gene TRBV5-4 combines with J gene TRBJ2-1; D remains ambiguous. V shed 4 bases and J shed 1 base, with 9 bases lying between them. The CDR3 contains 14 residues. Germline V gene lookup returns CDR1 SGHNT and CDR2 YYREEE (reference sequence). The CDR3 sequence is CASSARASYNEQFF. The CDR3 bases are TGTGCCAGCAGCGCTCGCGCATCCTACAATGAGCAGTTCTTC.

The chain uses TRBV4-2 and TRBJ2-1; 12 positions match TRBD1. This CDR3 is built from 16 residues. Germline CDR1 and CDR2: LGHNA and YNFKEQ. With V trimmed by 4 bases and J by 9 bases, 10 bases remained unmatched. DNA for the CDR3: TGTGCCAGCAGCCCTGTGTTGGGGACAGGGGGCTCTGAGCAGTTCTTC. Residues: CASSPVLGTGGSEQFF.

This clone is a singleton in its sample. V usage is TRBV7-9 and J usage is TRBJ1-3; 7 nucleotides line up with TRBD1. The length of the CDR3 is 15 residues. Trimming took 4 bases from V and 1 from J; bases not matched to a gene: 4. Germline CDR1 is SEHNR and CDR2 is FQNEAQ (reference sequence). This CDR3 reads CASSSGTASGNTIYF. The CDR3 bases are TGTGCCAGCAGCTCCGGGACAGCTTCTGGAAACACCATATATTTT. Drawing the rest from reference TRBV7-9 and TRBJ1-3, the complete variable domain is DTGVSQNPRHKITKRGQNVTFRCDPISEHNRLYWYRQTLGQGPEFLTYFQNEAQLEKSRLLSDRFSAERPKGSFSTLEIQRTEQGDSAMYLCASSSGTASGNTIYFGEGSWLTVV.

The chain employs TRBV28 and TRBJ1-4; 7 bases align to TRBD1. The CDR3 runs to 14 residues. V dropped 2 bases and J dropped 7; count of bases not matched to a gene: 4. Germline V gene lookup returns CDR1 MDHEN and CDR2 SYDVKM. CDR3 loop: CASSLIQGGEKLFF. CDR3 coding DNA: TGTGCCAGCAGTTTAATCCAGGGGGGTGAAAAACTGTTTTTT.

V gene TRBV5-4 combines with J gene TRBJ2-2, with unresolved D. The germline V gene encodes CDR1 SGHNT and CDR2 YYREEE (reference sequence). V dropped 4 bases and J dropped 0 bases, with 10 bases sitting between them. The CDR3 sequence is 15 residues long. The CDR3 protein is CASSQDWSNTGELFF. CDR3 nucleotide sequence: TGTGCCAGCAGCCAAGACTGGTCGAACACCGGGGAGCTGTTTTTT.

The rearrangement uses TRBV19 and TRBJ2-3; 12 bases agree with TRBD2. Germline V gives CDR1 LNHDA, CDR2 SQIVND (reference sequence). Germline trimming cut 5 bases from V and 5 bases from J; bases unmatched to any gene: 8. This CDR3 has 16 residues. The CDR3 coding sequence is TGTGCCAGTAGTGCTAGGGGACTAGCGGGTAGAGATACGCAGTATTTT. Protein: CASSARGLAGRDTQYF.

A single count supports this clone. V is TRBV2 and J is TRBJ1-5; D call uncertain. CDR1 is SNHLY, CDR2 FYNNEI, per germline. The length of the CDR3 is 14 residues. The germline V and J ends were trimmed by 3 bases and 3 bases, with 9 bases remaining between them. The CDR3 coding sequence is TGTGCCAGCAGTGACAGAATCTTCAATCAGCCCCAGCATTTT. This codes for CASSDRIFNQPQHF.

This chain uses TRBV5-1 with TRBJ1-2, with TRBD1 matching over 8 bases. The germline V gene encodes CDR1 SGHRS and CDR2 YFSETQ. Germline trimming cut 4 bases from V and 5 bases from J; bases unmatched to any gene: 7. The CDR3 is made up of 14 amino acids. DNA for the CDR3: TGCGCCAGCAGCGTGGACAGGGTAGGATATGGCTACACCTTC. Amino acids: CASSVDRVGYGYTF.

The chain has TRBV28 and TRBJ2-3, with 7 bases identical to TRBD1. V lost 4 bases to trimming and J lost 0 bases; unmatched junction nucleotides: 4. Germline assignment: CDR1 MDHEN and CDR2 SYDVKM. The length of the CDR3 is 15 residues. CDR3 in amino acids: CASSSDRPSTDTQYF. As DNA, the CDR3 is TGTGCCAGCAGTTCGGACAGGCCTAGCACAGATACGCAGTATTTT.

In its sample, this clone was seen a few times. The genes are TRBV4-2 and TRBJ1-1; D call uncertain. V was shortened by 1 base and J by 1 base, with 7 bases between the two germline ends. CDR3 length equals 14 residues. CDR1 LGHNA and CDR2 YNFKEQ come from the germline V gene. The CDR3 region is CASSQATGNTEAFF. CDR3 nucleotide sequence: TGTGCCAGCAGCCAAGCGACGGGGAACACTGAAGCTTTCTTT.

This clone was counted between two and nine times. The V gene is TRBV6-5, the J gene TRBJ1-1, with 9 bases matching TRBD1. CDR1 and CDR2 from the germline V gene are MNHEY and SVGAGI. This CDR3 spans 14 amino acids. Trimming removed 7 bases from V and 7 bases from J; junction bases left unmatched: 10. The CDR3 region has the DNA TGTGCCAGCAACGACCGGGACAGGGAGTTTGAAGCTTTCTTT. It yields the protein CASNDRDREFEAFF.

V usage is TRBV2 and J usage is TRBJ1-5; D might be TRBD1 (5 bases). Trimming removed 4 bases from V and 3 bases from J, with 16 bases in between. Germline values: CDR1 SNHLY, CDR2 FYNNEI. The length of the CDR3 is 16 residues. The CDR3 bases are TGTGCCAGCAGTGCAAGGCAGGGTCTGGCCAATCAGCCCCAGCATTTT. It codes for CASSARQGLANQPQHF.

This clone was seen a few times. V gene TRBV19 combines with J gene TRBJ2-2; TRBD2 agrees at 7 bases. Germline V CDR1 and CDR2: LNHDA, SQIVND (reference sequence). The CDR3 consists of 15 residues. With 4 bases clipped from V and 5 bases from J, the junction kept 7 bases outside the gene matches. This CDR3 reads CASSRLAEGTGELFF. CDR3 bases: TGTGCCAGTAGTAGACTAGCAGAGGGGACCGGGGAGCTGTTTTTT.

The chain carries TRBV27 and TRBJ2-7, with 7 bases that match TRBD2. Losses at the gene ends were 6 bases for V and 3 bases for J; bases not matched to a gene: 11. This CDR3 is built from 15 residues. Germline loops: CDR1 MNHEY, CDR2 SMNVEV (reference sequence). The chain's CDR3 is CASSPGGSGFYEQYF. In nucleotides, the CDR3 is TGTGCCAGCAGCCCGGGGGGTAGCGGGTTCTACGAGCAGTACTTC.

This sequence joins TRBV6-6 and TRBJ1-1; D is unresolved. The CDR3 runs 15 residues. Germline assignment: CDR1 MNHNY and CDR2 SVGAGI (reference sequence). Trimming left V 10 bases short and J 0 bases short, with 18 bases between. The CDR3 loop reads CATRVIAGMNTEAFF. CDR3 in DNA: TGTGCCACCCGAGTCATAGCGGGGATGAACACTGAAGCTTTCTTT.

The chain recombines TRBV10-3 with TRBJ2-7; TRBD2 matches 9 bases. Trimming took 7 bases from V and 7 from J; bases not matched to a gene: 8. The V gene's germline CDR1 is ENHRY and CDR2 SYGVKD. This CDR3 region has 13 residues. CDR3 amino acids: CAITAGGPREQYF. CDR3 nucleotide sequence: TGTGCCATCACGGCGGGAGGGCCGAGAGAGCAGTACTTC.